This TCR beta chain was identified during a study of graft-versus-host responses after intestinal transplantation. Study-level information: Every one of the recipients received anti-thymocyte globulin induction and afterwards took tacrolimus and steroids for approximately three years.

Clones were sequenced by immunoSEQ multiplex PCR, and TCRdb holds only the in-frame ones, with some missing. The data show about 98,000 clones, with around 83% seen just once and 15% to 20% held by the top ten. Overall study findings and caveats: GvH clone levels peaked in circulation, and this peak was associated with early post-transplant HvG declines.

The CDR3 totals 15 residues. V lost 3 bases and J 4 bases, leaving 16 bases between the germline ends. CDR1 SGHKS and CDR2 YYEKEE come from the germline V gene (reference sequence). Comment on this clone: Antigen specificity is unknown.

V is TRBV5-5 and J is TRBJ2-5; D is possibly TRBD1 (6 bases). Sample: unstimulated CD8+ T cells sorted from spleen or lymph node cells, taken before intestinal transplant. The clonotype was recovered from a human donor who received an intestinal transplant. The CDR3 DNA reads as TGTGCCAGCAGCTCAGAACAGGGTTGGGGAGAGACCCAGTACTTC. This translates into CASSSEQGWGETQYF.